This TCR beta chain was captured by sequencing in a study of blood T cell repertoires in COVID-19. Study details: Acute and convalescent COVID-19 samples came from the United States, Italy and Spain. Nucleic acid was either cDNA or gDNA, and it came from T cells, B-cell-depleted T cells, or PBMCs.

Original analysis: Researchers report that nucleated cell counts were estimated from reference gene primer amplification. Only in-frame clones appear in the TCRdb table, and some are missing; sequencing was by immunoSEQ multiplex PCR. That table gives V, J and clone size, and the DNA gave D and trimming. The table lists roughly 130,000 clones, less than 85% of them singletons. The CDR3 loop spans 15 amino acids. Per germline, CDR1 SGHRS and CDR2 YFSETQ. The ends were cut back, 0 bases at V and 0 bases at J, with 7 bases in the middle. The sample comprised peripheral blood. This sequence originates from a woman aged 55 to 70 with acute or convalescent COVID-19. This chain connects TRBV5-1 to TRBJ1-3; D uncertain. CDR3 bases: TGCGCCAGCAGCTTGGGTGGCATCTCTGGAAACACCATATATTTT. Residues: CASSLGGISGNTIYF.